A selection of T cell receptor beta chains follows, all from one sample in a study of blood T cell repertoires in COVID-19. Clones were read by immunoSEQ multiplex PCR, and TCRdb kept only the in-frame ones, dropping some. This sample has roughly 240,000 clones, with over 80% found just once. The sequencing input was peripheral blood. The receptors were gathered from a man aged 55-75 years who had recovered from COVID-19. Each CDR3 is given with its conserved first and last residue. The order of the fields is J gene, clone size, V gene, D gene, CDR3 DNA, CDR3 protein. The D gene is left open where the match is weak. Clone size, where shown, is once, few, many, or a class for clones that have expanded.

TRBJ2-7 NA TRBV2 NA TGTGCCAGCAGGGCAGGACTCTCCTACGAGCAGTACTTC CASRAGLSYEQYF
TRBJ1-3 NA TRBV5-1 NA TGCGCCAGTAACTCCGGGGGGGACTCTGGAAACACCATATATTTT CASNSGGDSGNTIYF
TRBJ1-1 NA TRBV6-2/TRBV6-3 TRBD1 TGTGCCAGCAGTTACAACGGACAGGGGACAAGAGAAGCTTTCTTT CASSYNGQGTREAFF
TRBJ2-7 NA TRBV5-6 TRBD2 TGTGCCAGCAGCTTGAGAACTAGCGGGATTAGCTCCTACGAGCAGTACTTC CASSLRTSGISSYEQYF
TRBJ1-3 NA TRBV2 NA TGTGCCAGCAGCAACACAGGGTCCGGAAACACCATATATTTT CASSNTGSGNTIYF
TRBJ2-7 NA TRBV6-5 TRBD1 TGTGCCAGCAGTTTACAGGGGCAACCCTACGAGCAGTACTTC CASSLQGQPYEQYF
TRBJ2-3 NA TRBV7-8 NA TGTGCCAGCAGCCCGGGAGTAATGGGAGATACGCAGTATTTT CASSPGVMGDTQYF
TRBJ2-3 NA TRBV18 TRBD2 TGTGCCAGCTCACCTCGGACTAGCGGCACCACAGATACGCAGTATTTT CASSPRTSGTTDTQYF
TRBJ1-2 NA TRBV30 NA TGTGCCTGGAGTAAGGCGGGGGAGGGTGGCTACACCTTC CAWSKAGEGGYTF
TRBJ2-5 NA TRBV18 NA TGTGCCAGCTCAGGCACCGTGGGGGCGCAGGAGTACTTC CASSGTVGAQEYF
TRBJ2-1 NA TRBV19 TRBD2 TGTGCCAGTAAGCCGGGACTAGCGGGAGTATTCGCGCAGTTCTTC CASKPGLAGVFAQFF
TRBJ2-1 NA TRBV7-8 NA TGTGCCAGCAGCTACCAGACAGGGTTCGGGAGATCCTACAATGAGCAGTTCTTC CASSYQTGFGRSYNEQFF
TRBJ1-6 NA TRBV11-2 TRBD1 TGTGCCAGCAGCCGCGGGACAGAGAATTCACCCCTCCACTTT CASSRGTENSPLHF
TRBJ2-3 NA TRBV11-2 TRBD1 TGTGCCAGCAGACAAAAACAGGGGACCGATACGCAGTATTTT CASRQKQGTDTQYF
TRBJ1-2 NA TRBV12-3/TRBV12-4 NA TGTGCCAGCAGTTTAGACAGCTATGGCTACACCTTC CASSLDSYGYTF
TRBJ2-3 NA TRBV14 NA TGTGCCAGCAGCCCCTGGAGGCCTAGCACAGATACGCAGTATTTT CASSPWRPSTDTQYF
TRBJ2-4 NA TRBV2 TRBD1 TGTGCCAGCATGCCGGGACAGGGGGCTGGGGCCAAAAACATTCAGTACTTC CASMPGQGAGAKNIQYF
TRBJ2-5 NA TRBV30 TRBD2 TGTGCCTGGAGTGGGACTAGCGGTAGTCAGGGGACCCAGTACTTC CAWSGTSGSQGTQYF
TRBJ2-6 NA TRBV5-8 TRBD2 TGTGCCAGCAGCTTGCCCGGGACTAGCGGGAGCTCTGGGGCCAACGTCCTGACTTTC CASSLPGTSGSSGANVLTF
TRBJ1-5 NA TRBV27 TRBD1 TGTGCCAGCAGTCACGGACAGGGTAGGAATCAGCCCCAGCATTTT CASSHGQGRNQPQHF
TRBJ2-7 NA TRBV5-1 TRBD1 TGCGCCAGCAGCTTTTCGGGACAGGGGTCCTACGAGCAGTACTTC CASSFSGQGSYEQYF
TRBJ2-1 NA TRBV6-6 TRBD2 TGTGCCAGCGGACTAGGGCGGGGAAGCTCCTACAATGAGCAGTTCTTC CASGLGRGSSYNEQFF
TRBJ1-1 once TRBV19 NA TGTGCCAGTAGTAACCACCTCAGGGGACGAGGCACTGAAGCTTTCTTT CASSNHLRGRGTEAFF
TRBJ2-7 NA TRBV12-3/TRBV12-4 NA TGTGCCAGCAGTTCCCAGGGGTACGAGCAGTACTTC CASSSQGYEQYF
TRBJ2-5 NA TRBV11-2 TRBD2 TGTGCCAGCAGCCTAGGGACTAGCGGGTACCAAGAGACCCAGTACTTC CASSLGTSGYQETQYF
TRBJ2-7 NA TRBV10-2 NA TGCGCCAGCAGTCCGGGGATGAGAAACGAGCAGTACTTC CASSPGMRNEQYF
TRBJ1-4 NA TRBV7-8 NA TGTGCCAGCAGCACTTCCGGTAGGGGGGGCGAAAAACTGTTTTTT CASSTSGRGGEKLFF
TRBJ2-1 once TRBV5-1 NA TGCGCCAGCAGATTCGAGACTTCTAGAAATGAGCAGTTCTTC CASRFETSRNEQFF
TRBJ1-5 NA TRBV15 NA TGTGCCACCAGCGGGGGGAACAATCAGCCCCAGCATTTT CATSGGNNQPQHF
TRBJ2-7 few TRBV18 NA TGTGCCAGCTCATCGAGCGGACTCTACGAGCAGTACTTC CASSSSGLYEQYF
TRBJ2-3 NA TRBV7-9 NA TGTGCCAGCAGCTTAGCTATGGCAGGGCGCACAGATACGCAGTATTTT CASSLAMAGRTDTQYF
TRBJ1-1 few TRBV27 NA TGTGCCAGCAGTCCGAGGCCGAACACTGAAGCTTTCTTT CASSPRPNTEAFF
TRBJ2-7 NA TRBV19 TRBD2 TGTGCCAGTAGTATAGGCCGACTAGCGGGAGACGAGCAGTACTTC CASSIGRLAGDEQYF
TRBJ2-5 NA TRBV6-6 TRBD2 TGTGCCAGCAGCCCCTCGGGGGGACGGCACCAAGAGACCCAGTACTTC CASSPSGGRHQETQYF
TRBJ2-1 NA TRBV15 TRBD1 TGTGCCACCGGGACAGACAGAGGAGGCTCCTACAATGAGCAGTTCTTC CATGTDRGGSYNEQFF
TRBJ1-6 NA TRBV5-1 TRBD1 TGCGCCAGCAGCGAATTGACAGGGGGCGTTTCACCCCTCCACTTT CASSELTGGVSPLHF
TRBJ2-7 NA TRBV5-6 NA TGTGCCAGCAGCTTTTGGGCCTTCTCTACGTCCTACGAGCAGTACTTC CASSFWAFSTSYEQYF
TRBJ2-5 NA TRBV3-1/TRBV3-2 NA TGTGCCAGCAGCTTTATGGAGACCCAGTACTTC CASSFMETQYF
TRBJ2-1 NA TRBV29-1 NA TGCAGCGTGGGGGGGGACACCCGAGACCCACGCTACAATGAGCAGTTCTTC CSVGGDTRDPRYNEQFF
TRBJ1-6 few TRBV11-2 NA TGTGCCAGCGTCAACACGGGGAGTAGAAATTCACCCCTCCACTTT CASVNTGSRNSPLHF
TRBJ2-5 NA TRBV5-1 NA TGCGCCAGCAGCCCAGGGCCTCAAGAGACCCAGTACTTC CASSPGPQETQYF
TRBJ2-7 NA TRBV28 TRBD2 TGTGCCAGCAGTCCGCAAGCGGGACTGTTCTACGAGCAGTACTTC CASSPQAGLFYEQYF
TRBJ2-2 NA TRBV7-2 TRBD2 TGTGCCAGCAGCTCTCCCCTCACTAGCGGGGGTAACACCGGGGAGCTGTTTTTT CASSSPLTSGGNTGELFF
TRBJ2-4 NA TRBV6-6 NA TGTGCCAGCAGTTGGGAACAGGGTGCAGCCAAAAACATTCAGTACTTC CASSWEQGAAKNIQYF
TRBJ2-5 NA TRBV28 NA TGTGCCAGCAGTAAACAGGTTGGGTCCGGAGAGACCCAGTACTTC CASSKQVGSGETQYF
TRBJ2-1 NA TRBV24-1 NA TGTGCCACCAGTGAGCAGGGAAATGAGCAGTTCTTC CATSEQGNEQFF
TRBJ2-7 NA TRBV29-1 TRBD1 TGCAGCGTAGGACAGGCCTACGAGCAGTACTTC CSVGQAYEQYF
TRBJ2-7 few TRBV19 NA TGTGCCAGTAGTATAGTCAGTCTGGGACTCGGCTCCTACGAGCAGTACTTC CASSIVSLGLGSYEQYF
TRBJ1-6 NA TRBV6-1 NA TGTGCCAGCAGTGAGAGCTCCTATAATTCACCCCTCCACTTT CASSESSYNSPLHF
TRBJ2-5 few TRBV5-1 NA TGCGCCAGCAGCTTGGGTGGCCGGACATTAGAGACCCAGTACTTC CASSLGGRTLETQYF
TRBJ2-1 once TRBV5-1 NA TGCGCCAGCCATATCGGGGGTGTCGGTCACAATGAGCAGTTCTTC CASHIGGVGHNEQFF
TRBJ2-1 NA TRBV30 NA TGTGCCTGGTCGAAGATCGGTGAGCAGTTCTTC CAWSKIGEQFF
TRBJ2-1 NA TRBV5-1 TRBD2 TGCGCCAGCAGCGGATCAAGGCCGGGACTAATAGACTCCTACAATGAGCAGTTCTTC CASSGSRPGLIDSYNEQFF
TRBJ1-2 few TRBV28 NA TGTGCCAGCAGTAATCAGGGGTTTAACTATGGCTACACCTTC CASSNQGFNYGYTF
TRBJ1-3 NA TRBV25-1 NA TGTGCCAGCAGCCCGTCTGGAAACACCATATATTTT CASSPSGNTIYF
TRBJ1-3 NA TRBV6-6 NA TGTGCCAGCAGTTTCGGACGGGATCTTGGAAACACCATATATTTT CASSFGRDLGNTIYF
TRBJ2-1 NA TRBV5-6 TRBD2 TGTGCCAGCAGCCCTCCCGGGACTAGCGGGACACCCTACAATGAGCAGTTCTTC CASSPPGTSGTPYNEQFF
TRBJ2-1 NA TRBV6-5 NA TGTGCCAGCAGTTACTCGTCAGGGGTGGCCTACAATGAGCAGTTCTTC CASSYSSGVAYNEQFF
TRBJ2-7 NA TRBV5-6 NA TGTGCCAGCAGCCTACAGGGATACGAGCAGTACTTC CASSLQGYEQYF